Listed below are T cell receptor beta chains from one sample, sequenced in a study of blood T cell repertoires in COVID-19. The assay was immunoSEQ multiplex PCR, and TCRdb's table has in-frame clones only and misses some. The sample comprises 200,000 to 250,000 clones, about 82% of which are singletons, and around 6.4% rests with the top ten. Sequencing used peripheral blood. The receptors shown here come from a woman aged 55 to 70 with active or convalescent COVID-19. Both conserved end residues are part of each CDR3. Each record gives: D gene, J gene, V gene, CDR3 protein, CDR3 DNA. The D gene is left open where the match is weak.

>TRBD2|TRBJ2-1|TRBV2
CASRTSGGNFNEQFF
TGTGCCAGTCGGACCTCCGGGGGGAACTTCAATGAGCAGTTCTTC
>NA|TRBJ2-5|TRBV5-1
CASSLYREQETQYF
TGCGCCAGCAGCTTGTACAGGGAACAAGAGACCCAGTACTTC
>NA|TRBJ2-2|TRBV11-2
CASSFRGSNTGELFF
TGTGCCAGCAGCTTTAGGGGGTCAAACACCGGGGAGCTGTTTTTT
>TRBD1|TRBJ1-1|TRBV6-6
CASSFLGQGREAFF
TGTGCCAGCAGTTTTCTGGGACAGGGGAGAGAAGCTTTCTTT
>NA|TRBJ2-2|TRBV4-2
CASSQDVGRSTGELFF
TGTGCCAGCAGCCAAGATGTAGGCCGGAGCACCGGGGAGCTGTTTTTT
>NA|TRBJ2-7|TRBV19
CASRGLGGALYEQYF
TGTGCCAGTAGAGGTCTGGGCGGGGCCCTTTACGAGCAGTACTTC
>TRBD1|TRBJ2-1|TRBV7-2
CASSFVQGIYNEQFF
TGTGCCAGCAGCTTTGTACAGGGGATCTACAATGAGCAGTTCTTC
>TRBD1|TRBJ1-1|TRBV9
CASSVEGQENTEAFF
TGTGCCAGCAGCGTAGAGGGACAGGAGAACACTGAAGCTTTCTTT
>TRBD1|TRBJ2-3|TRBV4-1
CASSQEIQGGTDTQYF
TGCGCCAGCAGCCAAGAGATACAGGGGGGCACAGATACGCAGTATTTT
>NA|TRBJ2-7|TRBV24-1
CATSESGRATMVEQYF
TGTGCCACCAGTGAATCGGGGAGAGCCACGATGGTCGAGCAGTACTTC